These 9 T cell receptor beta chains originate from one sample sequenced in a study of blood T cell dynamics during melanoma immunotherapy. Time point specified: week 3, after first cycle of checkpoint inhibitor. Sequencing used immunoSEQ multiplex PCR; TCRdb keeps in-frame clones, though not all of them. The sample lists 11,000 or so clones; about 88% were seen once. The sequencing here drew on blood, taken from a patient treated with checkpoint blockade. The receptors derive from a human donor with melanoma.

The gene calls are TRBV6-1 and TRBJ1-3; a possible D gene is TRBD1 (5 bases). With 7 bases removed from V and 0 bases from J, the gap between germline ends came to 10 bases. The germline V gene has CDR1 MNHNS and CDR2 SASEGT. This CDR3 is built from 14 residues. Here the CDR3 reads CASTGDISGNTIYF. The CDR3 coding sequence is TGTGCCAGCACGGGGGATATCTCTGGAAACACCATATATTTT.

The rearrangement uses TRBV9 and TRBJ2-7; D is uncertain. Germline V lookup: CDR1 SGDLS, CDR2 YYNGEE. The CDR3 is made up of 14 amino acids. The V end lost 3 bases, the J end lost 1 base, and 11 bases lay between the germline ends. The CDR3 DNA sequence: TGTGCCAGCAGCGCAGCTCCCACATCCTACGAGCAGTACTTC. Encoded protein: CASSAAPTSYEQYF.

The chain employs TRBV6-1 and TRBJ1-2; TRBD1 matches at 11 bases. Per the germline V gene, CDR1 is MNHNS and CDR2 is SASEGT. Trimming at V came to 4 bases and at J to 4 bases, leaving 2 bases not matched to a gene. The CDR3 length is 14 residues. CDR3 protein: CASSGDRGIYGYTF. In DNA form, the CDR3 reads TGTGCCAGCAGTGGGGACAGGGGGATCTATGGCTACACCTTC.

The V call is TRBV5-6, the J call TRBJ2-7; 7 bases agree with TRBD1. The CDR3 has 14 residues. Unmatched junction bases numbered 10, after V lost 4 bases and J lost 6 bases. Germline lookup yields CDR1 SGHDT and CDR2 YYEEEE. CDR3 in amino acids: CASSPGTVSREQYF. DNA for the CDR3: TGTGCCAGCAGCCCAGGGACAGTCTCACGCGAGCAGTACTTC.

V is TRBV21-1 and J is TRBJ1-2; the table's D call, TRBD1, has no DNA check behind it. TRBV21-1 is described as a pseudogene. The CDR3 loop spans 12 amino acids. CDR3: CASSTRVYGYTF. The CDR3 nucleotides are TGTGCCAGCAGCACCAGGGTCTATGGCTACACCTTC.

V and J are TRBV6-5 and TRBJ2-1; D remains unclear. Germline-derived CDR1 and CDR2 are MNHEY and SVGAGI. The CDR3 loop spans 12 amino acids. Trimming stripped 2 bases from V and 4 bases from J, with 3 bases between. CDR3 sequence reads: CASSYGYNEQFF. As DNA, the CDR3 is TGTGCCAGCAGTTACGGGTACAATGAGCAGTTCTTC.

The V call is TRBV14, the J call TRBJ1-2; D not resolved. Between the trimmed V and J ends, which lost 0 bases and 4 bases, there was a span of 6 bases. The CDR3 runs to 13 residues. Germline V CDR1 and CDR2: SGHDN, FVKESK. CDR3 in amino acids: CASSQERLYGYTF. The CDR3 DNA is TGTGCCAGCAGCCAAGAACGCCTCTATGGCTACACCTTC.

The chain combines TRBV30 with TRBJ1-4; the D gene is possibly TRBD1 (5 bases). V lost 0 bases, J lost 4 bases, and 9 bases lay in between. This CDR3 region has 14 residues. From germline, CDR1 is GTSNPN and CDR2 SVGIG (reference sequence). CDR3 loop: CAWSVGQLNEKLFF. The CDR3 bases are TGTGCCTGGAGTGTGGGGCAGCTTAATGAAAAACTGTTTTTT.

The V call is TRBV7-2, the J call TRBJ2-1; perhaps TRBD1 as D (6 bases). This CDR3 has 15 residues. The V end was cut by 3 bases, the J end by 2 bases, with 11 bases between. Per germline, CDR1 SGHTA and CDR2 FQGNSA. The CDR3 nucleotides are TGTGCCAGCAGCTTGGGGGCTAGCCCCTACAATGAGCAGTTCTTC. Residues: CASSLGASPYNEQFF.